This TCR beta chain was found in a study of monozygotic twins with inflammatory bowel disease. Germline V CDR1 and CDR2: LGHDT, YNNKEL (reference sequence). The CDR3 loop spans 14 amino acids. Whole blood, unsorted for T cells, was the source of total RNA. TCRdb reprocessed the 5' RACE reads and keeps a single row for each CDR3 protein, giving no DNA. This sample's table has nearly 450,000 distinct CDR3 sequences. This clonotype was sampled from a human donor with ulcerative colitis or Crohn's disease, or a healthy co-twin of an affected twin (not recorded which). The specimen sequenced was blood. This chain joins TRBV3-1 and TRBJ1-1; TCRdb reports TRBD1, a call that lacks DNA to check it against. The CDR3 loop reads CASTSTGARSEAFF. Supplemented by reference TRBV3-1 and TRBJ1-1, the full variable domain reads DTAVSQTPKYLVTQMGNDKSIKCEQNLGHDTMYWYKQDSKKFLKIMFSYNNKELIINETVPNRFSPKSPDKAHLNLHINSLELGDSAVYFCASTSTGARSEAFFGQGTRLTVV.